This TCR beta chain derives from a study of T-cell memory formation after mild COVID-19. Points from the study as a whole: CD4/CD8 balance characterized clones contracting day 15 to 85, and CD4+ skew characterized later expanders.

TCRdb called the 5' RACE reads again in MiXCR, with one record for every CDR3 protein. The top ten clones hold 2% to 2.5% of a sample with 100,000 to 150,000 distinct CDR3 sequences, 5% to 6.5% of them seen once. This clonotype was observed at least ten times. The antigen is not known. Trimming stripped 1 base from V and 4 bases from J, with 10 bases between. The length of the CDR3 is 14 residues. Germline loops: CDR1 LGHDT, CDR2 YNNKEL (reference sequence). The sequenced sample consisted of PBMCs or a T cell subset sorted from them (not recorded which). The chain uses TRBV3-1 and TRBJ1-1; unclear D gene. The clonotype comes from an adult woman who had mild COVID-19 (a few samples of this study predate the infection). Cell type and time point are not known. CDR3 region: CASSQGGYGTEAFF. The CDR3 coding sequence is TGTGCCAGCAGCCAAGGGGGATATGGCACTGAAGCTTTCTTT.